A single sample gave rise to the 21 T cell receptor beta chains below, sequenced in a study of shared clonotypes between healthy human individuals. Assay used: immunoSEQ multiplex PCR; TCRdb lists only in-frame clones, some missing. Altogether 2 million to 2.5 million clones are present, about nine tenths being singletons, with the ten largest covering 0.3% to 0.45%. The specimen was naive CD4+ T cells from PBMCs. Subset meaning: CD45RA+ positively selected. The receptors were gathered from a man in his late teens or twenties in good health. Some clones in this sample may be carry-over from other donors' samples.

The chain has TRBV28 and TRBJ2-7; TRBD1 aligns across 10 bases. The CDR3 is made up of 16 amino acids. Looked up from germline, CDR1 is MDHEN and CDR2 is SYDVKM. Unmatched junction bases numbered 6, after V lost 4 bases and J lost 0 bases. DNA for the CDR3: TGTGCCAGCAGTTACCCCCGGGACAGGGGCTCCTACGAGCAGTACTTC. Its translation: CASSYPRDRGSYEQYF.

This clone has a handful of counts. The chain employs TRBV5-4 and TRBJ1-2; D is unclear. This CDR3 has 12 amino acids. The V gene lost 0 bases and the J gene lost 6 bases, with 6 bases spanning the gap. CDR1 SGHNT and CDR2 YYREEE come from the germline V gene (reference sequence). CDR3 sequence (DNA): TGTGCCAGCAGCTTGGTTGGGGATGGCTACACCTTC. Translating gives CASSLVGDGYTF.

The chain joins TRBV10-3 to TRBJ2-1; 9 nucleotides agree with TRBD2. V lost 2 bases and J lost 0; bases outside the gene matches: 5. The CDR3 spans 17 residues. Germline V lookup: CDR1 ENHRY, CDR2 SYGVKD. As DNA, the CDR3 is TGTGCCATCAGTGAGGGACTAGCGCTTAGCTCCTACAATGAGCAGTTCTTC. As protein: CAISEGLALSSYNEQFF.

The chain joins TRBV18 to TRBJ1-1; D gene unclear. The CDR3 has 14 amino acids. Trimming took 4 bases from V and 0 from J, leaving 9 bases between them. The germline gives CDR1 KGHSH, CDR2 LQKENI. In DNA, the CDR3 is TGTGCCAGCTCACTTACTTTCATGAACACTGAAGCTTTCTTT. Its translation: CASSLTFMNTEAFF. Full variable domain (rest looked up from reference TRBV18 and TRBJ1-1): NAGVMQNPRHLVRRRGQEARLRCSPMKGHSHVYWYRQLPEEGLKFMVYLQKENIIDESGMPKERFSAEFPKEGPSILRIQQVVRGDSAAYFCASSLTFMNTEAFFGQGTRLTVV.

The chain links TRBV27 to TRBJ2-4, with D perhaps matching TRBD1 (5 bases). The V end lost 5 bases, the J end lost 6 bases, and 23 bases lay between the germline ends. This CDR3 region has 17 residues. Looked up from germline, CDR1 is MNHEY and CDR2 is SMNVEV (reference sequence). CDR3: CASSMSLKPRQSNIQYF. The CDR3 coding sequence is TGTGCCAGCAGTATGAGTTTAAAGCCAAGACAGTCAAACATTCAGTACTTC.

The gene calls are TRBV5-1 and TRBJ2-5; 8 bases map to TRBD2. This CDR3 comprises 17 residues. After removal of 0 bases from V and 5 bases from J, the junction contained 12 bases not matched to a gene. CDR1 is SGHRS, CDR2 YFSETQ, per germline. The CDR3 DNA follows: TGCGCCAGCAGCTTGGCCGGGCGGGGGGCGTTGTTCGAGACCCAGTACTTC. This gives the protein CASSLAGRGALFETQYF. Complete variable domain (other parts from reference TRBV5-1 and TRBJ2-5): KAGVTQTPRYLIKTRGQQVTLSCSPISGHRSVSWYQQTPGQGLQFLFEYFSETQRNKGNFPGRFSGRQFSNSRSEMNVSTLELGDSALYLCASSLAGRGALFETQYFGPGTRLLVL.

The chain links TRBV7-9 to TRBJ2-1; TRBD1 matches 7 bases. The CDR3 runs 17 residues. The trim removed 4 bases at V and 4 bases at J, leaving 13 bases unmatched. Germline CDR1 and CDR2: SEHNR and FQNEAQ (reference sequence). CDR3 region: CASSSRKGTEYYNEQFF. In nucleotides, the CDR3 is TGTGCCAGCAGCTCAAGGAAGGGGACAGAGTATTACAATGAGCAGTTCTTC.

The chain has TRBV28 and TRBJ1-2, with 8 bases that match TRBD1. From germline, CDR1 is MDHEN and CDR2 SYDVKM. V lost 11 bases to trimming and J lost 8 bases; unmatched junction nucleotides: 10. This CDR3 comprises 12 residues. CDR3 nucleotide sequence: TGTGCCGGAAGCGGACAGGGTTTAGGCTACACCTTC. It encodes CAGSGQGLGYTF.

The rearrangement joins TRBV28 to TRBJ1-1, with a weak D call TRBD1 (5 bases). This CDR3 region has 13 residues. With 8 bases removed from V and 4 bases from J, the gap between germline ends came to 14 bases. Per germline, CDR1 MDHEN and CDR2 SYDVKM. The chain's CDR3 is CASWAGQTTEAFF. The CDR3 DNA is TGTGCCAGCTGGGCGGGGCAGACCACTGAAGCTTTCTTT.

V gene TRBV30 combines with J gene TRBJ1-1; TRBD1 aligns across 9 bases. Germline-derived CDR1 and CDR2 are GTSNPN and SVGIG (reference sequence). Unmatched junction bases numbered 12, after V lost 2 bases and J lost 5 bases. The CDR3 has 16 residues. The CDR3 is CAWSLKTGGFGTEAFF. The CDR3 nucleotides are TGTGCCTGGAGTTTAAAAACAGGGGGCTTCGGGACTGAAGCTTTCTTT.

On this clone itself: This sample includes further DNA sequences coding for the same CDR3. This chain uses TRBV5-1 with TRBJ1-1, with no clear D. The CDR3 extends over 14 amino acids. Between the trimmed V and J ends, which lost 1 base and 0 bases, there was a span of 7 bases. Germline values: CDR1 SGHRS, CDR2 YFSETQ. CDR3 sequence: CASSLLPMNTEAFF. Here the CDR3 DNA reads TGCGCCAGCAGCTTGTTGCCCATGAACACTGAAGCTTTCTTT.

This clone was picked up one time. The genes are TRBV10-1 and TRBJ2-1, with 9 bases fitting TRBD2. Germline loops: CDR1 WNHNN, CDR2 SYGVQD (reference sequence). This CDR3 is built from 16 residues. J was trimmed by 2 bases and V by 4 bases; bases with no gene match: 6. The CDR3 region has the DNA TGCGCCAGCAGTGCTTTGAGCGGGAGGCCCTACAATGAGCAGTTCTTC. Protein: CASSALSGRPYNEQFF.

Comments on this clone: Other DNA sequences of this sample code for an identical CDR3. The V and J genes are TRBV28 and TRBJ2-7; 13 positions match TRBD2. Germline V gene sequence: CDR1 MDHEN, CDR2 SYDVKM. V was clipped by 4 bases and J by 3 bases; unmatched bases: 3. The CDR3 length is 15 residues. CDR3 coding DNA: TGTGCCAGCAGTTCCTGGACTAGCGGGAGCTACGAGCAGTACTTC. The encoded protein is CASSSWTSGSYEQYF.

The chain joins TRBV27 to TRBJ1-5, with 9 nucleotides matching TRBD1. Germline trimming cut 5 bases from V and 2 bases from J; bases unmatched to any gene: 13. There are 18 residues in the CDR3. CDR1 is MNHEY, CDR2 SMNVEV, per germline (reference sequence). CDR3 amino acids: CASSVRPPGQGRNQPQHF. The CDR3 coding sequence is TGTGCCAGCAGTGTACGGCCTCCGGGACAGGGTCGCAATCAGCCCCAGCATTTT.

The chain is built from TRBV7-8 and TRBJ2-6; D ambiguous. Germline CDR1 is SGHVS and CDR2 is FQNEAQ. Deletions cut 1 base from V and 0 bases from J, with 10 bases between. There are 17 residues in the CDR3. CDR3 in DNA: TGTGCCAGCAGCTTAGGGTCGGCAAGCTCTGGGGCCAACGTCCTGACTTTC. This codes for CASSLGSASSGANVLTF.

On this clone itself: Other DNA sequences in this specimen translate into the identical CDR3. The rearrangement joins TRBV5-1 to TRBJ2-2; 7 nucleotides match TRBD1. CDR1 and CDR2 from the germline V gene are SGHRS and YFSETQ. The CDR3 has 16 residues. The ends lost 2 bases at V and 1 base at J; junction bases unmatched: 5. The CDR3 region has the DNA TGCGCCAGCAGCTTCTACAGGGGCGAGAACACCGGGGAGCTGTTTTTT. This gives the protein CASSFYRGENTGELFF.

In this sample, this clone turned up a few times. The V call is TRBV7-9, the J call TRBJ1-1; D is unclear. CDR1 and CDR2 (germline): SEHNR, FQNEAQ (reference sequence). There are 14 residues in the CDR3. Deletions cut 3 bases from V and 3 bases from J, with 11 bases between. This CDR3 is CASSFLTRDTEAFF. CDR3 coding DNA: TGTGCCAGCAGCTTCCTCACTAGGGACACTGAAGCTTTCTTT.

With regard to this clone: The sample holds other DNA sequences that translate to the same CDR3. This chain joins TRBV7-9 and TRBJ2-6, with D hard to call. V lost 0 bases and J lost 1, with 4 bases in between. CDR1 and CDR2 (germline): SEHNR, FQNEAQ (reference sequence). The CDR3 contains 15 residues. In nucleotides, the CDR3 is TGTGCCAGCAGCTTAGCGGGGTCTGGGGCCAACGTCCTGACTTTC. It is translated as CASSLAGSGANVLTF.

The gene calls are TRBV25-1 and TRBJ1-1; unclear D gene. The V end lost 0 bases, the J end lost 6 bases, and 8 bases lay between the germline ends. CDR3 length: 13 residues. Germline V gene sequence: CDR1 MGHDK, CDR2 SYGVNS. CDR3 loop: CASSEYTVPEAFF. For the CDR3, the DNA is TGTGCCAGCAGTGAATATACTGTCCCTGAAGCTTTCTTT.

The chain is built from TRBV28 and TRBJ1-2; no firm D call. The CDR3 spans 12 residues. The ends were cut back, 7 bases at V and 5 bases at J, with 11 bases in the middle. Germline CDR1 reads MDHEN; CDR2 reads SYDVKM. CDR3 region: CASTARSYGYTF. The CDR3 region has the DNA TGTGCCAGCACCGCCCGGAGTTATGGCTACACCTTC.

In DNA, the CDR3 is TGTGCCAGCAGCAAGAACCCGGGACTAGCTGTCAATGAGCAGTTCTTC. Translated: CASSKNPGLAVNEQFF. J is TRBJ2-1 and V is TRBV7-3, with 9 positions matching TRBD2. J lost 6 bases, V lost 5 bases, and 11 bases had no gene match. This CDR3 comprises 16 residues. The germline gives CDR1 SGHTA, CDR2 FQGTGA.